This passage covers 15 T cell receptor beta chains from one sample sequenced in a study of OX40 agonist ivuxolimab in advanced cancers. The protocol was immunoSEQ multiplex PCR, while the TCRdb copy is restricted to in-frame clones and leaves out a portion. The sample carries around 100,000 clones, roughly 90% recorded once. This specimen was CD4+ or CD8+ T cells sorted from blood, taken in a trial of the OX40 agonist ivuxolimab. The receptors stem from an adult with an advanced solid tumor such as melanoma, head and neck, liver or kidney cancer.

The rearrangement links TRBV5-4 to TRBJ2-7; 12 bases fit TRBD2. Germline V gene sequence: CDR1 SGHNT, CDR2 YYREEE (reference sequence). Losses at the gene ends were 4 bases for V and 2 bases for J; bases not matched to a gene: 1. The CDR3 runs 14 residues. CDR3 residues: CASSASGRAYEQYF. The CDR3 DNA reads TGTGCCAGCAGCGCTAGCGGGAGGGCCTACGAGCAGTACTTC.

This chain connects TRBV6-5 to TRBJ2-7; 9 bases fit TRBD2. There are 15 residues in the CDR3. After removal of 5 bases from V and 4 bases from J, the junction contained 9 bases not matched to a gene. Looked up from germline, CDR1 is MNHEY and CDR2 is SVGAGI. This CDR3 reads CASSRAASGKYEQYF. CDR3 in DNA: TGTGCCAGCAGTCGCGCCGCTAGCGGGAAGTACGAGCAGTACTTC.

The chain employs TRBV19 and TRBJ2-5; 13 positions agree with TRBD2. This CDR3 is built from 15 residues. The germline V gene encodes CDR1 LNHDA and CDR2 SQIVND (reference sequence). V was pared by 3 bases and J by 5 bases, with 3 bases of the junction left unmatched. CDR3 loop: CASSMGLAGLETQYF. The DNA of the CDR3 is TGTGCCAGTAGTATGGGACTAGCGGGACTCGAGACCCAGTACTTC.

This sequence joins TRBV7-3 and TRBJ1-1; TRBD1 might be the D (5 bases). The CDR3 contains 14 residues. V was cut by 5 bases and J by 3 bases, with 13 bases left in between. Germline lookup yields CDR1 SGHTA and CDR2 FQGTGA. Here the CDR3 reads CASSVLAGDTEAFF. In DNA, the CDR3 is TGTGCCAGCAGCGTCCTGGCGGGGGACACTGAAGCTTTCTTT. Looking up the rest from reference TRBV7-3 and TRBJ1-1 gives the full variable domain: GAGVSQTPSNKVTEKGKYVELRCDPISGHTALYWYRQSLGQGPEFLIYFQGTGAADDSGLPNDRFFAVRPEGSVSTLKIQRTERGDSAVYLCASSVLAGDTEAFFGQGTRLTVV.

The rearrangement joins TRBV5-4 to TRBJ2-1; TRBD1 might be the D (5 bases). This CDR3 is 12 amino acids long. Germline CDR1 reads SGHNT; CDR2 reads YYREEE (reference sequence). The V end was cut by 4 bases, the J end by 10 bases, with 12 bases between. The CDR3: CASSLEQAEQFF. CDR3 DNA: TGTGCCAGCAGCCTGGAACAGGCGGAGCAGTTCTTC.

CDR3 nucleotide sequence: TGTGCCAGCAGCTTAGCGTTGGGGGATACGCAGTATTTT. Translating it yields CASSLALGDTQYF. The V gene is TRBV7-9, the J gene TRBJ2-3; D unclear. This CDR3 spans 13 amino acids. Trimming pared 0 bases from V and 6 bases from J, leaving 7 bases between. Germline V gives CDR1 SEHNR, CDR2 FQNEAQ (reference sequence).

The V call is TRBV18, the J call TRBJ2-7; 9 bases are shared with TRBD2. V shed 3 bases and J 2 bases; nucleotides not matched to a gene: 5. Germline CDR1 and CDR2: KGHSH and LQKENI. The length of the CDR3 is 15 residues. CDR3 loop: CASSPTPSGTYEQYF. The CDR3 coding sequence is TGTGCCAGCTCACCGACCCCTAGCGGGACCTACGAGCAGTACTTC.

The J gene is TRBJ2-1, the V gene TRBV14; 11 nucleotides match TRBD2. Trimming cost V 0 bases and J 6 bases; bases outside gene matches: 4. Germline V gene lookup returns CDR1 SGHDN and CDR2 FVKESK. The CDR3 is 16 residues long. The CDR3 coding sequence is TGTGCCAGCAGCCAAGACGCTAGCGGGAGGATCAATGAGCAGTTCTTC. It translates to CASSQDASGRINEQFF.

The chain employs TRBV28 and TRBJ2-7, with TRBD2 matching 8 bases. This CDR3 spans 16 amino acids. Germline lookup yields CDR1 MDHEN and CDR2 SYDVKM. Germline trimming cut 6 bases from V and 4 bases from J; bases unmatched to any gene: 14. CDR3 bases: TGTGCCAGCAGACCGCGGGGACTAGTCGGTTCGTACGAGCAGTACTTC. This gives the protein CASRPRGLVGSYEQYF. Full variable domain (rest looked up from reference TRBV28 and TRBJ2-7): DVKVTQSSRYLVKRTGEKVFLECVQDMDHENMFWYRQDPGLGLRLIYFSYDVKMKEKGDIPEGYSVSREKKERFSLILESASTNQTSMYLCASRPRGLVGSYEQYFGPGTRLTVT.

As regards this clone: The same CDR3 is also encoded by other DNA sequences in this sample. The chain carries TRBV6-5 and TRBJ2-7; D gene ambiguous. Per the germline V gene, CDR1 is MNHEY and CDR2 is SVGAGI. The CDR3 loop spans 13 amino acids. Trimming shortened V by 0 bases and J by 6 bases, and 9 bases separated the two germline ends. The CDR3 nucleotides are TGTGCCAGCAGTTACTCGACATTAGGCGAGCAGTACTTC. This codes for CASSYSTLGEQYF.

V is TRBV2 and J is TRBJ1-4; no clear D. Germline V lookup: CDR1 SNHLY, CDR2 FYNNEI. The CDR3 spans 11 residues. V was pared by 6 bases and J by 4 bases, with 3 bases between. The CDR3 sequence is CASRYNEKLFF. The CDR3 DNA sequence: TGTGCCAGCAGATATAATGAAAAACTGTTTTTT.

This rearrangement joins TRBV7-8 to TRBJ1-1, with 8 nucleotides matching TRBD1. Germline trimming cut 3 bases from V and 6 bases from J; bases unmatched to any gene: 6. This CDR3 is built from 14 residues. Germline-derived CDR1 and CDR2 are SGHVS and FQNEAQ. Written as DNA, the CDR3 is TGTGCCAGCAGCTTCAGGGGGCGCGGATCTGAAGCTTTCTTT. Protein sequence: CASSFRGRGSEAFF.

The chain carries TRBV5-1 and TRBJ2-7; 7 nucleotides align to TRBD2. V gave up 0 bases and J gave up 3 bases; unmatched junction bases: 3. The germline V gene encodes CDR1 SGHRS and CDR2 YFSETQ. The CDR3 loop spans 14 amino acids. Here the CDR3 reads CASSLAAGVYEQYF. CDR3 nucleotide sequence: TGCGCCAGCAGCTTGGCTGCGGGAGTCTACGAGCAGTACTTC.

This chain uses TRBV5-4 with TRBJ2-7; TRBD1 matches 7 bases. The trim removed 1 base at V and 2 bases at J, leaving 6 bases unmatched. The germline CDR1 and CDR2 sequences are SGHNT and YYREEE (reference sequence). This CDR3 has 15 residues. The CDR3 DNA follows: TGTGCCAGCAGCTTGTGGGACAGACCACCCTACGAGCAGTACTTC. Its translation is CASSLWDRPPYEQYF.

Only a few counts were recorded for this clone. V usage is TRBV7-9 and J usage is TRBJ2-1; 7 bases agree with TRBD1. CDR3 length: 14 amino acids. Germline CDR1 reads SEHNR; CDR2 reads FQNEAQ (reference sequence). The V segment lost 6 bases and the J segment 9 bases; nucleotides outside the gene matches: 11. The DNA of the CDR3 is TGTGCCAGCAGGTTCTCGCAAACAGGGGTTGAGCAGTTCTTC. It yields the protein CASRFSQTGVEQFF.